This is a list of T cell receptor beta chains from one sample in a study of blood T cells in healthy people across ages. Each CDR3 protein is one row after TCRdb ran MiXCR on the 5' RACE reads. The sample has 650,000 to 950,000 distinct CDR3 sequences; 40% to 50% are singletons. Sequenced input: blood. The receptors were gathered from a man aged 55-75 years in good health. Both conserved end residues are part of each CDR3. D genes are given only for firm matches. The size of a clone is reported for some rows only, either as once, few or many, or as a class for expanded clones.

NA	TRBV6-1	NA	TRBJ2-5	CASKETATSGQYF	TGTGCCAGCAAAGAGACCGCCACCTCGGGGCAGTACTTC
NA	TRBV29-1	NA	TRBJ1-2	CSVEDRGSYTF	TGCAGCGTTGAAGATCGGGGTAGCTACACCTTC
TRBD1	TRBV18	few	TRBJ2-1	CASRVQGLSDNEQFF	TGTGCCAGCCGCGTACAGGGGCTATCCGACAATGAGCAGTTCTTC
NA	TRBV2	NA	TRBJ2-3	CASSEMGAQDTQYF	TGTGCCAGCAGTGAAATGGGGGCGCAAGATACGCAGTATTTT
NA	TRBV11-3	NA	TRBJ2-3	CASSFVGGYTDTQYF	TGTGCCAGCAGCTTCGTGGGAGGCTACACAGATACGCAGTATTTT
NA	TRBV5-1	NA	TRBJ1-5	CASSLAAGPGQPQHF	TGCGCCAGCAGCTTGGCCGCGGGGCCTGGTCAGCCCCAGCATTTT
NA	TRBV4-3	NA	TRBJ1-1	CASSHYRYSEAFF	TGCGCCAGCAGCCACTACAGGTATAGTGAAGCTTTCTTT
TRBD1	TRBV20-1	NA	TRBJ1-4	CSAFRTGDEKLFF	TGCAGTGCCTTCCGGACAGGGGATGAAAAACTGTTTTTT
NA	TRBV7-8	once	TRBJ2-5	CASSLAGGRESGETQYF	TGTGCCAGCAGCTTAGCCGGGGGAAGGGAATCTGGAGAGACCCAGTACTTC
NA	TRBV4-1	NA	TRBJ1-4	CASSQRLRGDNEKLFF	TGCGCCAGCAGCCAAAGACTACGAGGGGATAATGAAAAACTGTTTTTT
TRBD1	TRBV5-1	few	TRBJ2-7	CASSWTGEGYEQYF	TGCGCCAGCAGCTGGACAGGGGAGGGCTACGAGCAGTACTTC
TRBD2	TRBV14	NA	TRBJ2-3	CASSQWLAGVRADTQYF	TGTGCCAGCAGCCAATGGCTAGCGGGGGTGCGGGCAGATACGCAGTATTTT
TRBD1	TRBV27	few	TRBJ2-5	CASSAYGTVAGLETQYF	TGTGCCAGCAGTGCCTACGGGACAGTCGCAGGGTTGGAGACCCAGTACTTC
NA	TRBV7-2	NA	TRBJ2-1	CASSLGVTYKEQFF	TGTGCCAGCAGCTTAGGCGTAACCTACAAGGAGCAGTTCTTC
NA	TRBV11-2	NA	TRBJ2-5	CASSLELKGWETQYF	TGTGCCAGCAGCTTAGAGTTGAAGGGATGGGAGACCCAGTACTTC
TRBD1	TRBV7-9	many	TRBJ1-2	CASSLRDRAYGYTF	TGTGCCAGCAGCTTAAGAGACAGGGCCTATGGCTACACCTTC
TRBD2	TRBV5-1	NA	TRBJ2-5	CASSLGPAGGQETQYF	TGCGCCAGCAGCTTGGGTCCAGCGGGGGGGCAAGAGACCCAGTACTTC